This T cell receptor (beta chain) is from a study of shared clonotypes between healthy human individuals. General observations from the study: Of the naive CD4 clonotypes, around 5% were shared across four donors. Sampling was confined to blood; repertoires within tissues likely differ.

On this clone: Its antigen is not known.

Assay used: immunoSEQ multiplex PCR; TCRdb lists only in-frame clones, some missing. This sample carries over 1.5 million clones, under 99% of them seen once, and the ten largest clones take about 0.42%. The clonotype originates from a young man in good health. The source material was naive CD4+ T cells sorted from blood. The subset: CD45RA+ positively selected.

CDR3: CASRAFMGQGSGNEQFF. CDR3 DNA: TGTGCCAGTAGGGCATTTATGGGACAGGGATCGGGCAATGAGCAGTTCTTC. The rearrangement uses TRBV19 and TRBJ2-1, with 9 bases aligning to TRBD1. The CDR3 runs to 17 residues. V was pared by 6 bases and J by 6 bases, with 15 bases of the junction left unmatched. In germline, CDR1 is LNHDA, CDR2 SQIVND (reference sequence). Supplemented by reference TRBV19 and TRBJ2-1, the full variable domain reads DGGITQSPKYLFRKEGQNVTLSCEQNLNHDAMYWYRQDPGQGLRLIYYSQIVNDFQKGDIAEGYSVSREKKESFPLTVTSAQKNPTAFYLCASRAFMGQGSGNEQFFGPGTRLTVL.